This T cell receptor beta chain comes out of a study of shared clonotypes between healthy human individuals. Overall study results and limits: Naive subsets tended to show greater estimated richness than memory subsets.

The data were produced by immunoSEQ multiplex PCR, yet TCRdb's version contains in-frame clones alone and is incomplete. The data hold some 2,400,000 clones, with 90% to 97% observed a single time. Trimming shortened V by 4 bases and J by 6 bases, and 19 bases separated the two germline ends. CDR3 length: 16 residues. Germline V gene sequence: CDR1 SGHDT, CDR2 YYEEEE. Details on this clone: The antigen remains unidentified.

The sequence came from a young man in good health. The V gene is TRBV5-6, the J gene TRBJ1-4, with D possibly TRBD1 on 6 matching bases. The sample taken for sequencing was naive CD4+ T cells sorted from blood. Stated subset: CD45RA+ positively selected. CDR3 bases: TGTGCCAGCAGCCGAACGCTACAGGGTTCGCATGAAAAACTGTTTTTT. Residues: CASSRTLQGSHEKLFF.